Shown below are 25 T cell receptor beta chains from a single sample sequenced in a study of response to subunit inactivated influenza vaccine. TCRdb reprocessed the RT-PCR reads via MiXCR and lists one record per CDR3 protein. The top ten clones hold roughly a tenth of a sample with fewer than 400,000 distinct CDR3 sequences, 20% to 25% of them seen once. The material sequenced was PBMCs from blood, taken approximately 20 months after vaccination. The receptors shown here come from a man aged 50-75 years who received an inactivated influenza vaccine.

This clonotype turned up a few times. The rearrangement joins TRBV11-2 to TRBJ1-5; maybe TRBD1 (6 bases). V was clipped by 5 bases and J by 4 bases, with 12 bases between them. The CDR3 is made up of 14 amino acids. The germline V gene has CDR1 SGHAT and CDR2 FQNNGV. The CDR3 is CASSRGGLNQPQHF. CDR3 nucleotides: TGTGCCAGCAGCCGAGGGGGACTAAATCAGCCCCAGCATTTT.

The chain is built from TRBV20-1 and TRBJ2-1; D gene ambiguous. Germline V gene sequence: CDR1 DFQATT, CDR2 SNEGSKA (reference sequence). The germline V and J ends were trimmed by 7 bases and 2 bases, with 12 bases remaining between them. The CDR3 consists of 13 residues. CDR3 DNA sequence: TGCAGTGTTGGGAACTCCCCCTACAATGAGCAGTTCTTC. Amino acid sequence: CSVGNSPYNEQFF.

The chain recombines TRBV14 with TRBJ2-7; unclear D gene. The germline CDR1 and CDR2 sequences are SGHDN and FVKESK. Deletions cut 0 bases from V and 6 bases from J, with 3 bases between. The CDR3 runs 11 residues. CDR3 in DNA: TGTGCCAGCAGCCAAGACGTCGAGCAGTACTTC. As protein: CASSQDVEQYF.

This clonotype was counted a few times. The chain combines TRBV28 with TRBJ2-1; TRBD2 is a possible D gene (7 bases). CDR3 length: 16 residues. With 5 bases removed from V and 0 bases from J, the gap between germline ends came to 14 bases. Germline lookup yields CDR1 MDHEN and CDR2 SYDVKM. CDR3 sequence (DNA): TGTGCCAGCAGTGGGAGGGGGGCCCGCTCCTACAATGAGCAGTTCTTC. This sequence encodes CASSGRGARSYNEQFF.

In this sample, this clonotype turned up a few times. This rearrangement joins TRBV21-1 to TRBJ2-2; TRBD2 is the table's D call, not checked against the DNA. TRBV21-1 is labeled a pseudogene. The CDR3 is made up of 15 amino acids. The CDR3, as DNA: TGTGCCAGCAGCAAAGGCCAGGGCCGTACCGGGGAGCTGTTTTTT. It encodes CASSKGQGRTGELFF.

This clonotype was detected a few times. This may stem from a read error, because a much larger clone lies one nucleotide away. The rearrangement links TRBV7-2 to TRBJ1-1; D remains ambiguous. The germline V gene has CDR1 SGHTA and CDR2 FQGNSA. The CDR3 has 13 residues. Trimming removed 6 bases from V and 1 base from J, with 9 bases in between. The DNA of the CDR3 is TGTGCCAGCAGACTCCAGGCGAACACTGAAGCTTTCTTT. Encoded protein: CASRLQANTEAFF.

The rearrangement joins TRBV9 to TRBJ1-2; a weak D match, TRBD1 (5 bases). This CDR3 contains 15 residues. Germline V gene sequence: CDR1 SGDLS, CDR2 YYNGEE. The V and J ends lost 4 bases and 8 bases respectively, with 21 bases between them. CDR3: CASSPIYGGGYGYTF. The CDR3, as DNA: TGTGCCAGCAGCCCGATTTATGGGGGGGGGTACGGCTACACCTTC.

This clonotype was detected only a few times. This chain links TRBV4-3 with TRBJ1-4; TRBD1 matches 9 bases. Trimming took 1 base from V and 8 from J; bases not matched to a gene: 5. The length of the CDR3 is 15 residues. Germline V gives CDR1 LGHNA, CDR2 YSLEER. The CDR3 coding sequence is TGCGCCAGCAGCCAAGGAACAGGGGGCTTGGAAAAACTGTTTTTT. Its protein is CASSQGTGGLEKLFF.

The chain joins TRBV7-6 to TRBJ2-1; D unclear. V lost 1 base, J lost 8 bases, and 6 bases lay in between. Germline CDR1 reads SGHVS; CDR2 reads FNYEAQ. The CDR3 length is 12 residues. CDR3 in amino acids: CASSLVPDEQFF. The CDR3 coding sequence is TGTGCCAGCAGCTTAGTTCCAGATGAGCAGTTCTTC.

The chain links TRBV20-1 to TRBJ2-2; D not resolved. Trimming pared 3 bases from V and 3 bases from J, leaving 8 bases between. This CDR3 has 13 residues. Germline values: CDR1 DFQATT, CDR2 SNEGSKA (reference sequence). CDR3 coding DNA: TGCAGTGCTAGTGGGTGGGACACCGGGGAGCTGTTTTTT. Its translation: CSASGWDTGELFF.

V gene TRBV6-5 combines with J gene TRBJ2-5, with 8 bases matching TRBD1. The length of the CDR3 is 15 residues. J gave up 1 base and V 2 bases, and 3 bases lay outside the gene matches. Germline values: CDR1 MNHEY, CDR2 SVGAGI. CDR3 in DNA: TGTGCCAGCAGTTACGGGGGGACAGGCCAAGAGACCCAGTACTTC. It specifies CASSYGGTGQETQYF.

The sample holds a few counts of this clonotype. This chain joins TRBV7-9 and TRBJ2-3; 12 bases fit TRBD2. V shed 2 bases, J shed 7 bases, and the junction held 4 bases outside the gene matches. Germline V gene lookup returns CDR1 SEHNR and CDR2 FQNEAQ (reference sequence). This CDR3 spans 15 amino acids. The DNA of the CDR3 is TGTGCCAGCAGCTTAACTAGCGGGAGGCAAAATACGCAGTATTTT. Amino acid sequence: CASSLTSGRQNTQYF.

This clonotype was seen only a few times. The chain recombines TRBV4-3 with TRBJ1-5; D remains unclear. This CDR3 has 15 amino acids. Germline V gives CDR1 LGHNA, CDR2 YSLEER. V gave up 0 bases and J gave up 3 bases, with 9 bases separating them. The CDR3 coding sequence is TGCGCCAGCAGCCAAGAGAGGAGCTTCAATCAGCCCCAGCATTTT. It codes for CASSQERSFNQPQHF.

This clonotype was observed a few times. The CDR3 coding sequence is TGTGCCAGCAGCCAGTCTAGCGGGAGTTCCATTCAGTACTTC. Translating gives CASSQSSGSSIQYF. V and J are TRBV14 and TRBJ2-4; 10 positions agree with TRBD2. Germline V gene sequence: CDR1 SGHDN, CDR2 FVKESK. After removal of 3 bases from V and 9 bases from J, the junction contained 5 bases not matched to a gene. This CDR3 is built from 14 residues.

The chain employs TRBV27 and TRBJ2-2; 12 bases match TRBD2. The trim removed 2 bases at V and 0 bases at J, leaving 4 bases unmatched. The germline gives CDR1 MNHEY, CDR2 SMNVEV (reference sequence). The CDR3 is made up of 18 amino acids. The CDR3 sequence is CASSLLAGGPANTGELFF. The CDR3, as DNA: TGTGCCAGCAGTTTACTAGCGGGGGGGCCCGCGAACACCGGGGAGCTGTTTTTT.

V gene TRBV20-1 combines with J gene TRBJ2-3; D is perhaps TRBD2 (6 bases). Germline V gene lookup returns CDR1 DFQATT and CDR2 SNEGSKA (reference sequence). This CDR3 region has 15 residues. V was clipped by 0 bases and J by 0 bases, with 10 bases between them. CDR3 nucleotides: TGCAGTGCTAGAGATATAAGCGGGAGCACAGATACGCAGTATTTT. Translated, it gives CSARDISGSTDTQYF.

The chain recombines TRBV6-4 with TRBJ2-3; D gene unclear. Germline assignment: CDR1 MRHNA and CDR2 SNTAGT. V gave up 5 bases and J gave up 4 bases, with 13 bases separating them. The CDR3 covers 14 residues. Written as DNA, the CDR3 is TGTGCCAGCAGTAGAGACTCTGCCCCAGATACGCAGTATTTT. Translation: CASSRDSAPDTQYF.

V is TRBV20-1 and J is TRBJ1-5; D might be TRBD1 (5 bases). Germline lookup yields CDR1 DFQATT and CDR2 SNEGSKA (reference sequence). The CDR3 extends over 12 amino acids. Trimming took 8 bases from V and 2 from J, leaving 10 bases between them. The CDR3 reads CSRGRGNQPQHF. As DNA, the CDR3 is TGCAGTCGGGGCAGAGGCAATCAGCCCCAGCATTTT.

This clonotype was seen at least ten times. V usage is TRBV7-2 and J usage is TRBJ2-2, with TRBD1 matching 7 bases. The length of the CDR3 is 14 residues. Germline V gene sequence: CDR1 SGHTA, CDR2 FQGNSA. J was trimmed by 6 bases and V by 5 bases; bases with no gene match: 6. CDR3 sequence (DNA): TGTGCCAGCAGCCCAAACACAGGGGCCGGGGAGCTGTTTTTT. Encoded protein: CASSPNTGAGELFF.

In this sample, this clonotype turned up a few times. J is TRBJ2-2 and V is TRBV7-8, with D possibly TRBD2 on 5 matching bases. The CDR3 extends over 13 amino acids. Germline assignment: CDR1 SGHVS and CDR2 FQNEAQ. V lost 5 bases, J lost 5 bases, and 9 bases lay in between. The CDR3 protein is CASSTRITGELFF. The CDR3 DNA sequence: TGTGCCAGCAGCACTAGGATAACCGGGGAGCTGTTTTTT.

The rearrangement links TRBV20-1 to TRBJ2-5; TRBD1 matches at 9 bases. Trimming removed 5 bases from V and 10 bases from J; junction bases left unmatched: 11. The CDR3 length is 13 residues. The germline CDR1 and CDR2 sequences are DFQATT and SNEGSKA (reference sequence). For the CDR3, the DNA is TGCAGTGCTTTCGATCCGGGACAGGGTGGCCAGTACTTC. It is translated as CSAFDPGQGGQYF.

This rearrangement joins TRBV2 to TRBJ1-4; D may be TRBD1 (5 bases). The CDR3 totals 15 residues. CDR1 and CDR2 from the germline V gene are SNHLY and FYNNEI. V gave up 4 bases and J gave up 8 bases, with 17 bases separating them. This CDR3 is CASSGGFRETEKLFF. As DNA, the CDR3 is TGTGCCAGCAGTGGAGGGTTCAGGGAAACAGAAAAACTGTTTTTT.

In its sample, this clonotype was seen a few times. V and J are TRBV5-1 and TRBJ2-7; TRBD2 agrees at 10 bases. This CDR3 spans 15 amino acids. Per the germline V gene, CDR1 is SGHRS and CDR2 is YFSETQ. Trimming at V came to 2 bases and at J to 0 bases, leaving 2 bases not matched to a gene. The CDR3 bases are TGCGCCAGCAGCTTTAGCGGGAGGCGCTCCTACGAGCAGTACTTC. Residues: CASSFSGRRSYEQYF.

This clonotype was counted between two and nine times. V and J are TRBV20-1 and TRBJ1-5; 9 bases are a match to TRBD1. V lost 6 bases to trimming and J lost 7 bases; unmatched junction nucleotides: 10. CDR3 length: 14 residues. Germline V CDR1 and CDR2: DFQATT, SNEGSKA (reference sequence). The CDR3 spells CSALPGQGYQPQHF. CDR3 coding DNA: TGCAGTGCGTTACCGGGACAGGGCTACCAGCCCCAGCATTTT.

The V call is TRBV14, the J call TRBJ2-1; possible D gene TRBD2, 5 bases. The J call could be wrong; TRBJ2-7 is a better fit for the DNA end. CDR3 length equals 15 residues. Germline lookup yields CDR1 SGHDN and CDR2 FVKESK. CDR3 residues: CASSQDGLSYNEQYF. In nucleotides, the CDR3 is TGTGCCAGCAGCCAAGACGGACTCTCCTACAATGAGCAGTACTTC.